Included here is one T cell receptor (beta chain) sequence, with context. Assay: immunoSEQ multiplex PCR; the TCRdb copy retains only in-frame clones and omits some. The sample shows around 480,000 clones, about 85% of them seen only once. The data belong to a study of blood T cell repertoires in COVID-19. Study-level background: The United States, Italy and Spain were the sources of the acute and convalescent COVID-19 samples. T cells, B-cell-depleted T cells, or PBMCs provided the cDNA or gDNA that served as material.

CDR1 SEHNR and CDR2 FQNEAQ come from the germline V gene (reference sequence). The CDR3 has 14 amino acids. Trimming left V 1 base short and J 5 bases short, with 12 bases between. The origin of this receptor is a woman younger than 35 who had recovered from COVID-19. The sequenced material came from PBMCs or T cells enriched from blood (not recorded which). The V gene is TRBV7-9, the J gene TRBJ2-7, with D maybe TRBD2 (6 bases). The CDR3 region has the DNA TGTGCCAGCAGCTTAGGGGGGGAGGTAAACGAGCAGTACTTC. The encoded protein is CASSLGGEVNEQYF.